These 24 T cell receptor beta chains share one sample of origin, sequenced in a study of blood T cell repertoires in COVID-19. Sequenced by immunoSEQ multiplex PCR; TCRdb stores in-frame clones only, minus some. The data contain about 140,000 clones, approximately 85% of them singletons. The sequenced sample consisted of PBMCs or T cells enriched from blood (not recorded which). The receptors derive from a woman aged 45 to 65 with acute COVID-19.

This clone was observed once. The chain combines TRBV25-1 with TRBJ2-2, with a possible D match to TRBD2 (6 bases). Germline-derived CDR1 and CDR2 are MGHDK and SYGVNS. V lost 7 bases to trimming and J lost 4 bases, with 13 bases between them. This CDR3 is 14 amino acids long. CDR3 coding DNA: TGTGCCAGCACTTGGGGGGATGGCACCGGGGAGCTGTTTTTT. Its protein is CASTWGDGTGELFF. The variable domain in full, completed from reference TRBV25-1 and TRBJ2-2, reads EADIYQTPRYLVIGTGKKITLECSQTMGHDKMYWYQQDPGMELHLIHYSYGVNSTEKGDLSSESTVSRIRTEHFPLTLESARPSHTSQYLCASTWGDGTGELFFGEGSRLTVL.

The chain carries TRBV19 and TRBJ2-7, with a tentative D call TRBD1 (5 bases). With 5 bases removed from V and 6 bases from J, the gap between germline ends came to 14 bases. The germline CDR1 and CDR2 sequences are LNHDA and SQIVND (reference sequence). The CDR3 contains 13 residues. The CDR3, as DNA: TGTGCCAGTAGTTTGACAGTCTCGGGCGAGCAGTACTTC. This translates into CASSLTVSGEQYF.

The chain carries TRBV2 and TRBJ2-7, with no clear D. CDR3 length: 14 amino acids. The germline gives CDR1 SNHLY, CDR2 FYNNEI. Trimming took off 4 bases at V and 5 bases at J, with 15 bases between the two ends. This CDR3 reads CASSGRQIPDEQYF. The CDR3 DNA is TGTGCCAGCAGTGGCCGACAAATACCGGACGAGCAGTACTTC.

This chain connects TRBV2 to TRBJ2-5; D call uncertain. Trimming removed 5 bases at V and 5 bases at J, with 12 bases between. Germline V gene sequence: CDR1 SNHLY, CDR2 FYNNEI. This CDR3 is 13 amino acids long. The CDR3 loop is CASSNSRQETQYF. CDR3 DNA sequence: TGTGCCAGCAGTAACAGCCGCCAGGAGACCCAGTACTTC.

This chain uses TRBV2 with TRBJ2-4; 11 bases align to TRBD2. The germline V gene encodes CDR1 SNHLY and CDR2 FYNNEI. This CDR3 comprises 13 residues. The trim removed 5 bases at V and 8 bases at J, leaving 2 bases unmatched. The CDR3 nucleotides are TGTGCCAGCAGTCAGGGACTAGCGGACATTCAGTACTTC. It yields the protein CASSQGLADIQYF.

The CDR3 coding sequence is TGTGCCACCCAACCGACAGGGCTGAACACTGAAGCTTTCTTT. The encoded protein is CATQPTGLNTEAFF. V usage is TRBV24-1 and J usage is TRBJ1-1; 7 positions agree with TRBD1. Germline CDR1 KGHDR, CDR2 SFDVKD. The CDR3 length is 14 residues. The V segment lost 9 bases and the J segment 0 bases; nucleotides outside the gene matches: 6.

The chain employs TRBV2 and TRBJ1-1; weak D call: TRBD1 (6 bases). Germline V gene sequence: CDR1 SNHLY, CDR2 FYNNEI. CDR3 length: 17 amino acids. Trimming removed 2 bases from V and 7 bases from J, with 23 bases in between. Written as DNA, the CDR3 is TGTGCCAGCAGTGAACGTGTGATGGGGGGGGCGACCGGTGAAGCTTTCTTT. Protein sequence: CASSERVMGGATGEAFF.

The chain recombines TRBV29-1 with TRBJ2-7; a weak D match, TRBD2 (6 bases). This CDR3 is built from 14 residues. V was cut by 4 bases and J by 4 bases, with 17 bases left in between. Germline lookup yields CDR1 SQVTM and CDR2 ANQGSEA. CDR3 nucleotides: TGCAGCGTTGCTTCTGCCAGGGAGGTGTACGAGCAGTACTTC. Protein product: CSVASAREVYEQYF.

J is TRBJ2-7 and V is TRBV7-9; the match to TRBD2 covers 11 bases. The length of the CDR3 is 16 residues. Germline V gene sequence: CDR1 SEHNR, CDR2 FQNEAQ (reference sequence). The V and J ends lost 5 bases and 4 bases, in that order; junction bases with no gene match: 10. DNA for the CDR3: TGTGCCAGCAGCCATACTCTAGCGGGAGGTGGATACGAGCAGTACTTC. Translation gives CASSHTLAGGGYEQYF. Full variable domain (remainder filled in from reference TRBV7-9 and TRBJ2-7): DTGVSQNPRHKITKRGQNVTFRCDPISEHNRLYWYRQTLGQGPEFLTYFQNEAQLEKSRLLSDRFSAERPKGSFSTLEIQRTEQGDSAMYLCASSHTLAGGGYEQYFGPGTRLTVT.

This clone was observed a few times. The rearrangement joins TRBV11-2 to TRBJ1-1; D gene unclear. Germline V gene data show CDR1 as SGHAT and CDR2 as FQNNGV. The CDR3 is 12 amino acids. Trimming removed 5 bases from V and 8 bases from J, with 12 bases in between. This CDR3 is CASSLSTGEAFF. The DNA for the CDR3 is TGTGCCAGCAGCCTTTCGACGGGAGAAGCTTTCTTT.

In DNA, the CDR3 is TGTGCCAGCAGCTTAGGCCAGGGGGCCATCGATGAGCAGTTCTTC. It codes for CASSLGQGAIDEQFF. The rearrangement joins TRBV7-9 to TRBJ2-1, with 8 nucleotides matching TRBD1. The CDR3 extends over 15 amino acids. Trimming at V came to 1 base and at J to 8 bases, leaving 7 bases not matched to a gene. Germline V lookup: CDR1 SEHNR, CDR2 FQNEAQ (reference sequence).

The rearrangement uses TRBV6-1 and TRBJ2-7, with a tentative D call TRBD1 (5 bases). V lost 2 bases to trimming and J lost 2 bases, with 10 bases between them. Germline CDR1 MNHNS, CDR2 SASEGT. This CDR3 has 14 residues. In nucleotides, the CDR3 is TGTGCCAGCAGTGAATCGCTGGGGCCCTACGAGCAGTACTTC. Translated, it gives CASSESLGPYEQYF.

The chain links TRBV19 to TRBJ2-1; a possible D gene is TRBD2 (6 bases). Germline loops: CDR1 LNHDA, CDR2 SQIVND (reference sequence). V dropped 3 bases and J dropped 7 bases, with 10 bases sitting between them. The CDR3 sequence is 13 residues long. For the CDR3, the DNA is TGTGCCAGTAGTATGGGGACTCTTAATGAGCAGTTCTTC. Translation: CASSMGTLNEQFF.

The chain is built from TRBV5-8 and TRBJ1-5; the match to TRBD1 covers 9 bases. The CDR3 length is 15 residues. The V segment lost 0 bases and the J segment 4 bases; nucleotides outside the gene matches: 2. Germline CDR1 reads SGHTS; CDR2 reads YDEGEE. CDR3 nucleotide sequence: TGTGCCAGCAGCTTGGGGACAGGGGCAAATCAGCCCCAGCATTTT. As protein: CASSLGTGANQPQHF.

The V gene is TRBV3-1 (or the pseudogene TRBV3-2), the J gene TRBJ1-6, with 7 bases identical to TRBD1. After removal of 1 base from V and 5 bases from J, the junction contained 5 bases not matched to a gene. CDR1 and CDR2 (germline): LGHDT, YNNKEL (reference sequence). This CDR3 has 16 amino acids. As DNA, the CDR3 is TGTGCCAGCAGCCAAGCTGGAGGGGGCAATAATTCACCCCTCCACTTT. This codes for CASSQAGGGNNSPLHF.

The chain couples TRBV12-5 to TRBJ2-7, with D possibly TRBD1 on 6 matching bases. Germline V gene sequence: CDR1 LGHNT, CDR2 FRNRAP. The CDR3 sequence is 14 residues long. The V end lost 5 bases, the J end lost 2 bases, and 13 bases lay between the germline ends. CDR3 amino acids: CASGAHRVPYEQYF. CDR3 DNA: TGTGCTAGTGGTGCACACAGGGTTCCCTACGAGCAGTACTTC.

The rearrangement links TRBV2 to TRBJ1-2, with a weak D call TRBD1 (5 bases). The CDR3 consists of 15 residues. The V end was cut by 1 base, the J end by 2 bases, with 11 bases between. The germline CDR1 and CDR2 sequences are SNHLY and FYNNEI. Here the CDR3 reads CASSEGRVVNYGYTF. The CDR3 DNA is TGTGCCAGCAGTGAAGGCAGGGTAGTCAACTATGGCTACACCTTC.

The V call is TRBV15, the J call TRBJ2-1, with 7 bases lining up with TRBD2. The CDR3 spans 16 residues. Trimming cost V 1 base and J 8 bases; bases outside gene matches: 11. The germline V gene encodes CDR1 LNHNV and CDR2 YYDKDF (reference sequence). For the CDR3, the DNA is TGTGCCACCAGCAGAGGTCCGGGACTAAGGTCCGATGAGCAGTTCTTC. It codes for CATSRGPGLRSDEQFF.

Regarding this clone: Relative to the germline gene, one junction end is altered; a read error may explain this. This chain uses TRBV7-2 with TRBJ1-2; the match to TRBD1 covers 9 bases. This CDR3 is built from 12 residues. Germline V CDR1 and CDR2: SGHTA, FQGNSA. CDR3 nucleotide sequence: TGTGCCAGCAGCTCGGGTCCGGGACAGGGTCGTTTC. Encoded protein: CASSSGPGQGRF.

The J gene is TRBJ2-1, the V gene TRBV6-2 or TRBV6-3; perhaps TRBD1 as D (6 bases). CDR1 and CDR2 (germline): MNHEY, SVGEGT. There are 16 residues in the CDR3. Deletions cut 3 bases from V and 7 bases from J, with 19 bases between. This CDR3 is CASSYVDGLRGNEQFF. Here the CDR3 DNA reads TGTGCCAGCAGTTATGTGGACGGCCTTAGGGGGAATGAGCAGTTCTTC.

This chain connects TRBV7-9 to TRBJ2-7; perhaps TRBD1 as D (5 bases). Trimming took 3 bases from V and 2 from J, leaving 11 bases between them. Per germline, CDR1 SEHNR and CDR2 FQNEAQ (reference sequence). The CDR3 covers 14 residues. This CDR3 is CASSLTAKAYEQYF. CDR3 bases: TGTGCCAGCAGCTTGACAGCGAAAGCCTACGAGCAGTACTTC.

The sample holds a few counts of this clone. This sequence joins TRBV1 and TRBJ1-6; the table's D call TRBD1 went unverified against the DNA. TRBV1 is assigned pseudogene status. The CDR3 loop spans 20 amino acids. The CDR3 coding sequence is TGCACCAGCAGCCAAGGGGCACAAGGGTCCAGGGCGTACTATAATTCACCCCTCCACTTT. Its protein product is CTSSQGAQGSRAYYNSPLHF.

The chain carries TRBV7-9 and TRBJ2-7; 8 nucleotides agree with TRBD1. Trimming removed 5 bases from V and 4 bases from J; junction bases left unmatched: 4. The CDR3 is 13 amino acids. Germline CDR1 and CDR2: SEHNR and FQNEAQ (reference sequence). CDR3 loop: CASSTGGGYEQYF. The CDR3 DNA reads TGTGCCAGCAGCACAGGGGGTGGGTACGAGCAGTACTTC.

The chain recombines TRBV12-5 with TRBJ2-7; D is unclear. Germline CDR1 is LGHNT and CDR2 is FRNRAP. The CDR3 length is 17 residues. The V end lost 1 base, the J end lost 1 base, and 17 bases lay between the germline ends. The CDR3 spells CASGLARSSTESYEQYF. The CDR3 DNA reads as TGTGCTAGTGGTTTGGCAAGATCCTCGACGGAGTCCTACGAGCAGTACTTC.